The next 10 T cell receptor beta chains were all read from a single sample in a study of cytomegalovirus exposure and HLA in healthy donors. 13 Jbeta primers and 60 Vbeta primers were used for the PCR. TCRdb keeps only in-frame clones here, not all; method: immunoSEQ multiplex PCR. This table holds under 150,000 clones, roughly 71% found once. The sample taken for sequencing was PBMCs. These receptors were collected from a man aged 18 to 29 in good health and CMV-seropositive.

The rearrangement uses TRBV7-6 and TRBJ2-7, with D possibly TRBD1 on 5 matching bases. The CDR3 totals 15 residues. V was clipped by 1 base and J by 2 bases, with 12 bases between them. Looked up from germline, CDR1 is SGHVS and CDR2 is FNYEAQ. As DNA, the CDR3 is TGTGCCAGCAGCTTAGTGAGGCCAGGGCCCTACGAGCAGTACTTC. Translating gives CASSLVRPGPYEQYF.

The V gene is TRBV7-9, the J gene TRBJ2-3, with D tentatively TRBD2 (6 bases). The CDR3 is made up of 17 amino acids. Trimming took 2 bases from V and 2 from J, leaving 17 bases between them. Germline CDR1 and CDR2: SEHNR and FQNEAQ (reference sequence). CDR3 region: CASSLQLRGVLTDTQYF. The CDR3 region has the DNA TGTGCCAGCAGCTTACAATTGCGGGGAGTCCTCACAGATACGCAGTATTTT.

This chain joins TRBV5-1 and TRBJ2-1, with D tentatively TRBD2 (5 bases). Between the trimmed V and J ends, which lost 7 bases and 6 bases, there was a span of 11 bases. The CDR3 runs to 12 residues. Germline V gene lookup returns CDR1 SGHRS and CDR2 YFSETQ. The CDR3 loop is CASRLARNEQFF. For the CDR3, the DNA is TGCGCCAGCCGCCTAGCTCGCAATGAGCAGTTCTTC. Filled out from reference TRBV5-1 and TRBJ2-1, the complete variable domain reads KAGVTQTPRYLIKTRGQQVTLSCSPISGHRSVSWYQQTPGQGLQFLFEYFSETQRNKGNFPGRFSGRQFSNSRSEMNVSTLELGDSALYLCASRLARNEQFFGPGTRLTVL.

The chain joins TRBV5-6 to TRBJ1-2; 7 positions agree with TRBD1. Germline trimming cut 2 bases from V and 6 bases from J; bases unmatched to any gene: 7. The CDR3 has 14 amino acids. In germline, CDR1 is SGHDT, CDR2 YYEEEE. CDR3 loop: CASSFPGQVDGYTF. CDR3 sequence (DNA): TGTGCCAGCAGCTTCCCCGGACAGGTTGATGGCTACACCTTC.

The CDR3 DNA is TGTGCCAGCAGCGTAACGCCCTCGGACAGTCACACTGAAGCTTTCTTT. Protein sequence: CASSVTPSDSHTEAFF. The chain couples TRBV9 to TRBJ1-1; maybe TRBD1 (6 bases). Trimming took 1 base from V and 3 from J, leaving 16 bases between them. The CDR3 spans 16 residues. From germline, CDR1 is SGDLS and CDR2 YYNGEE.

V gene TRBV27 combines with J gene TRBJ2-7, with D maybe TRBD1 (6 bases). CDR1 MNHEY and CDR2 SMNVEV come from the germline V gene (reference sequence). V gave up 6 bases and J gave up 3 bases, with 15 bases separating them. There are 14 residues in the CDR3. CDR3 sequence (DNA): TGTGCCAGCAGACTAAGACAGGTGGACTACGAGCAGTACTTC. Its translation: CASRLRQVDYEQYF.

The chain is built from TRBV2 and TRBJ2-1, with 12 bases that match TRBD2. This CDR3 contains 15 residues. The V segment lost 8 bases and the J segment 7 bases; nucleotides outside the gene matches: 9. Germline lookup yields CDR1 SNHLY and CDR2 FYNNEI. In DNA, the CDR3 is TGTGCCAGCCAGCCTCTAGCGGGGGGGCGGAATGAGCAGTTCTTC. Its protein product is CASQPLAGGRNEQFF.

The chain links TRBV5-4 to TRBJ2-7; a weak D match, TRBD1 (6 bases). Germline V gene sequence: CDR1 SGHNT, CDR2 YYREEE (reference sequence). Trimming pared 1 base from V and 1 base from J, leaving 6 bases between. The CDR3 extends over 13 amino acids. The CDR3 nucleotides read TGTGCCAGCAGCTTGCAGGGGTCCTACGAGCAGTACGTC. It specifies CASSLQGSYEQYV.

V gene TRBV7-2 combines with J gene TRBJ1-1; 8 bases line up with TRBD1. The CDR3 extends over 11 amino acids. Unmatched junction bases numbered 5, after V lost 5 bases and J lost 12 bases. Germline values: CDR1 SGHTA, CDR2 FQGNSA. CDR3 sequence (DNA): TGTGCCAGCAGCCGACAGGGGAGTCCTTTCTTT. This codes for CASSRQGSPFF.

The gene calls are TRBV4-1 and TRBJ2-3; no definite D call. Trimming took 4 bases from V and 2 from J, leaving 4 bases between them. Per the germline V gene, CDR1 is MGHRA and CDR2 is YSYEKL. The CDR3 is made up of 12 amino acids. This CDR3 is CASSPVTDTQYF. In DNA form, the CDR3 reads TGCGCCAGCAGCCCCGTCACAGATACGCAGTATTTT.